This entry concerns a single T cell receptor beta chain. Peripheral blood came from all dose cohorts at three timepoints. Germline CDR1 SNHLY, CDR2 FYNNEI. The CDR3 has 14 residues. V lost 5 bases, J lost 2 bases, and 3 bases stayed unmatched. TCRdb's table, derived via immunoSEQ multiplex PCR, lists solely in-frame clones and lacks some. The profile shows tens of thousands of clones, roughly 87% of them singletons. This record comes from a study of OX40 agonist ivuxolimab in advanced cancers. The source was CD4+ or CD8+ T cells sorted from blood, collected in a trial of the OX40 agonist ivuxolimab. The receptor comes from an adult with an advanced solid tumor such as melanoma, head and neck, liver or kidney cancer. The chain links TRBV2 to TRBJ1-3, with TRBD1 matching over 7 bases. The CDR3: CASSYGQAGNTIYF. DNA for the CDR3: TGTGCCAGCAGTTATGGACAGGCTGGAAACACCATATATTTT.